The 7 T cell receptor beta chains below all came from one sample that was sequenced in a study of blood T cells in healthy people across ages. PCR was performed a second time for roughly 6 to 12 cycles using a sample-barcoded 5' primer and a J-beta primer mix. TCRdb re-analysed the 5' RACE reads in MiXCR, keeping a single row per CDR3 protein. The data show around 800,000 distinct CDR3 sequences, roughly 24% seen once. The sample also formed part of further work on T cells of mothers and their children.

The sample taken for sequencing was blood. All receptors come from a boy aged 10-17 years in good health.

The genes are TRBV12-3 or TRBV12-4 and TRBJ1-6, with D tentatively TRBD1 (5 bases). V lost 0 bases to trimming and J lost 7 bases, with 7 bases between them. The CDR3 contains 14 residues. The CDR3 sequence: CASSLARVNSPLHF. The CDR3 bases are TGTGCCAGCAGTTTAGCCAGGGTGAATTCACCCCTCCACTTT.

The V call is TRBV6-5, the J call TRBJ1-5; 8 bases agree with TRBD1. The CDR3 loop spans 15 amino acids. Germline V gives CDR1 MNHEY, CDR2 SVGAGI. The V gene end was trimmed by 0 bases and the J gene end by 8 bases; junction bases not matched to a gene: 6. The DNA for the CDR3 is TGTGCCAGCAGTTACTCGGGACAGGAGGTTGAGCCCCAGCATTTT. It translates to CASSYSGQEVEPQHF.

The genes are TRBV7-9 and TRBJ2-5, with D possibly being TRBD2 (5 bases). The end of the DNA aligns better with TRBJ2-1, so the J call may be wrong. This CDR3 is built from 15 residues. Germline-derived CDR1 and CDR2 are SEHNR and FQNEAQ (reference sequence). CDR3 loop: CASRDYTGPPHEQFF. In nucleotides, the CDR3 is TGTGCCAGCAGAGACTACACCGGACCTCCGCATGAGCAGTTCTTC.

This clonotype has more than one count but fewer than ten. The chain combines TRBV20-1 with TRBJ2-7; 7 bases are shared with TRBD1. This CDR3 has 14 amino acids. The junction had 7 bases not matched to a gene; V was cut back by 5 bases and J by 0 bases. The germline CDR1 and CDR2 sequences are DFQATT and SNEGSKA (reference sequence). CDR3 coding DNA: TGCAGTGCTGGAGGCAGGGGGATCTCCTACGAGCAGTACTTC. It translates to CSAGGRGISYEQYF.

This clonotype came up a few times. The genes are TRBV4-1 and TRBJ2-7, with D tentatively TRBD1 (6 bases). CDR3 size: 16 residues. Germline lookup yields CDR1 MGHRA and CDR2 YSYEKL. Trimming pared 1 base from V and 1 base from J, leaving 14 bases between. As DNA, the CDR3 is TGCGCCAGCAGCCAAGTATTTGGGACACCATCCTACGAGCAGTACTTC. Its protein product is CASSQVFGTPSYEQYF.

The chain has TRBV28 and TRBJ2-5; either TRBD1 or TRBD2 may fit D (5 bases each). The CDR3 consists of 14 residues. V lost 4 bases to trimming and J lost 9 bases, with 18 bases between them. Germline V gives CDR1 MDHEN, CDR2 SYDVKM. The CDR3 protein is CASSSRDPGAAQYF. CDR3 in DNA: TGTGCCAGCAGTTCCCGGGACCCCGGGGCGGCCCAGTACTTC.

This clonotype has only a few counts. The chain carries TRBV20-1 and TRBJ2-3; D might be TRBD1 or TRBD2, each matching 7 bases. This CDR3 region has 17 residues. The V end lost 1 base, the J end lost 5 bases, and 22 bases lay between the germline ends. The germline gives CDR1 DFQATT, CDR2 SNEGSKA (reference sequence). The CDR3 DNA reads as TGCAGTGCTAGAGGGGGGGGACAGACATTGGTTCAAGATACGCAGTATTTT. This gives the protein CSARGGGQTLVQDTQYF.